This TCR beta chain was sequenced in a study of T cells expressing NK-cell markers. Across the whole study: It was sorted CD3+CD56-NKG2C+, CD3+CD56+NKG2C- and CD3+CD56+NKG2C+ T cells that provided the TCR beta repertoires.

Study-level results: In a group of about six donors, dominant NKG2C+ clonotypes represented about 1.0-7.5% of CD8+ T cells. Where several donors were concerned, these clonotypes also led the CD3+CD56-NKG2C+ fraction.

This CDR3 comprises 14 residues. The V gene's germline CDR1 is DFQATT and CDR2 SNEGSKA (reference sequence). A note on this clonotype: Its antigen remains unidentified.

As the method of synthesis, 5'RACE template switching with UMIs yielded TCR beta cDNA. TCRdb reanalyzed the 5' RACE reads and collapses them to one entry per CDR3 protein, without DNA. This sample contains some 460,000 distinct CDR3 sequences. Sequencing was carried out using blood T cells: a sorted CD56 or NKG2C T cell subset, CD4+ or CD8+ T cells, or bulk PBMC T cells (not recorded which). The receptor's source is a woman aged 45-65 years in good health. The chain joins TRBV20-1 to TRBJ2-7; TCRdb returns TRBD1, unconfirmable since there is no DNA. The CDR3 spells CSALGPRGRQEQYF.